This TCR beta chain was identified during a study of cytomegalovirus exposure and HLA in healthy donors (dated by TCRdb to the late 2010s). About the full investigation: A later analysis indicated that the roughly 120 validation repertoires were generated on the platform also employed for the 700 or so repertoires of the first cohort. The study aimed to test whether cataloging public T cell receptors could reveal signatures of past pathogen exposure. Besides the first cohort of about 730 subjects, a separate validation cohort made up of over a hundred different subjects was used. The study combined high-throughput TCR immunosequencing, statistical association of individual TCRs with disease status, and machine learning to predict cytomegalovirus infection status. Findings and caveats that apply to the study as a whole: The authors suggested that the approach could potentially be extended to other disease states and immunological phenotypes. The classifier was reported to diagnose cytomegalovirus status with high specificity and sensitivity in both the original and validation cohorts. The study listed 150 to 200 TCR beta chains as associated with cytomegalovirus. Three of the identified cytomegalovirus-associated TCR beta chains were confirmed in vitro to be specific for cytomegalovirus antigens. Subsequent analysis determined that TCRs grouped into clusters in the first cohort also showed a tendency toward co-occurrence across the roughly 120 validation repertoires, and 85% to 95% of cluster scores exceeded 0. A later analysis lacked HLA typing for the validation cohort, so it scored co-occurrence in that cohort across all 110 or so repertoires. While some public TCRs were present in many individuals, most TCR sequences turned up only very rarely across donors.

Separate from the roughly 700-subject first cohort, the validation cohort of about 130 subjects was the group to which the donors belonged. Library prep was done by the immunoSEQ multiplex PCR assay. As for the original processing: A statistical classification framework was built to diagnose cytomegalovirus status from the catalog of TCR beta chain sequences. TCRdb holds this immuneACCESS table with in-frame rearrangements only. Some clones are missing; in checked studies, unresolved V genes explain under half, and the rest has no known cause. The V and J calls and clone size are taken from that table; D and trimming were inferred from the DNA. The sample has over 70,000 clones on record, 80% to 90% of them singletons. The ten largest clones capture 3.5% to 4% of the sample. About this clone: The antigen it binds to is not known. Per-base qualities were not stored, and no clone one base away is much larger.

Specimen: PBMCs. This receptor was identified in a woman in her late teens or twenties in good health and CMV-seropositive.

The nucleotide sequence is given as TGTGCCAGCAGCCAAGGCCAGCGGGGTGCCTACGAGCAGTACTTC. Its coded protein is CASSQGQRGAYEQYF. The sequence is built from TRBV4-2 and TRBJ2-7, and TRBD2 matches 7 of the central bases. Looking up the germline V gene yields CDR1 LGHNA and CDR2 YNFKEQ. The CDR3 runs 15 residues from the cysteine to the phenylalanine. The read is trimmed to its CDR3 DNA, 45 bases read in frame from base 1. Trimmed from V: 1 base; trimmed from J: 2 bases; junction bases lacking a gene match: 5.